This T cell receptor (beta chain) is drawn from a study of regulatory T cells in long-lasting Graves disease. Ten or more counts support this clonotype. This sample's time point: newly diagnosed GD, antithyroid drugs for less than 3 months. Generation of the TCR library employed RNA extracted from PBMCs. The length of the CDR3 is 11 residues. The V end was cut by 4 bases, the J end by 6 bases, with 5 bases between. Libraries of TCR beta came from iRepertoire HTBI primers plus Arm-PCR of CDR3 regions. TCRdb used MiXCR to reprocess the multiplex PCR reads, holding one entry per CDR3 protein. The repertoire includes 500,000 to 700,000 distinct CDR3 sequences, 16% of them detected once, and 15% to 20% sits in the top ten. This same sample was also part of a study on T cells in Graves' hyperthyroidism and ophthalmopathy.

The input for sequencing was peripheral blood mononuclear cells (PBMCs), taken at new diagnosis, from a patient treated with antithyroid drugs. This rearrangement joins TRBV12-3 or TRBV12-4 to TRBJ2-3; D gene unclear. This receptor was identified in a woman in her thirties with Graves disease. The CDR3 here is CASSWSDTQYF. CDR3 in DNA: TGTGCCAGCAGTTGGAGCGATACGCAGTATTTT.